Below are 14 T cell receptor beta chains sequenced from a single sample in a study of cytomegalovirus exposure and HLA in healthy donors. The PCR used 60 Vbeta and 13 Jbeta primers. Using immunoSEQ multiplex PCR, the repertoire was profiled, and TCRdb retains in-frame clones only, with some absent. The table records roughly 180,000 clones, roughly 8.7% of them present only once. Sequenced sample: PBMCs. Source of these receptors: a woman in her twenties or thirties in good health and CMV-seropositive.

The sample holds a few counts of this clone. The chain combines TRBV15 with TRBJ1-4; TRBD1 matches at 9 bases. J lost 8 bases, V lost 1 base, and 5 bases had no gene match. The CDR3 runs 15 residues. Germline V lookup: CDR1 LNHNV, CDR2 YYDKDF (reference sequence). The CDR3 DNA reads as TGTGCCACCAGCAGAGGACAGGGGGAGGGAGAAAAACTGTTTTTT. It specifies CATSRGQGEGEKLFF.

This clone was found a few times. V and J are TRBV9 and TRBJ2-6; D is uncertain. Germline V gene lookup returns CDR1 SGDLS and CDR2 YYNGEE. With 4 bases removed from V and 3 bases from J, the gap between germline ends came to 8 bases. The CDR3 sequence is 14 residues long. CDR3 bases: TGTGCCAGCAGCCCCGAGGTTGGGGCCAACGTCCTGACTTTC. Protein product: CASSPEVGANVLTF.

The gene calls are TRBV18 and TRBJ2-3; a weak D match, TRBD2 (5 bases). The CDR3 is made up of 15 amino acids. Trimming removed 2 bases at V and 2 bases at J, with 11 bases between. CDR1 KGHSH and CDR2 LQKENI come from the germline V gene. CDR3 amino acids: CASSPLASNTDTQYF. The CDR3 DNA is TGTGCCAGCTCACCATTAGCGTCCAACACAGATACGCAGTATTTT.

This clone showed up just a few times. In DNA, the CDR3 is TGTGCCAGCAGCTCTAGCGGGAGCACAGATACGCAGTATTTT. Translated: CASSSSGSTDTQYF. The chain carries TRBV5-4 and TRBJ2-3, with 8 bases aligning to TRBD2. The J segment lost 0 bases and the V segment lost 3 bases, leaving 0 bases of the junction unmatched. CDR1 and CDR2 from the germline V gene are SGHNT and YYREEE (reference sequence). This CDR3 is built from 14 residues.

Comment on this clone: Mismatch with germline at one junction end may stem from a read error. Within the sample, other DNA sequences also encode this same CDR3. The chain has TRBV7-8 and TRBJ2-7, with TRBD2 matching over 8 bases. The CDR3 extends over 17 amino acids. Germline V gene data show CDR1 as SGHVS and CDR2 as FQNEAQ. The CDR3 loop is CASSLLAGVPEPYEQYF. In DNA, the CDR3 is TGTGCCAGCAGCTTGCTAGCGGGCGTCCCTGAGCCCTATGAGCAGTACTTC.

The chain's CDR3 is CASSLDPDRNEKLFF. The DNA of the CDR3 is TGCGCCAGCAGCTTAGACCCGGACAGGAATGAAAAACTGTTTTTT. The rearrangement joins TRBV5-1 to TRBJ1-4; 7 positions agree with TRBD1. The CDR3 totals 15 residues. The germline V gene has CDR1 SGHRS and CDR2 YFSETQ. Germline trimming cut 2 bases from V and 5 bases from J; bases unmatched to any gene: 6.

The rearrangement uses TRBV7-2 and TRBJ1-1; 8 bases are a match to TRBD1. This CDR3 is built from 13 residues. CDR1 is SGHTA, CDR2 FQGNSA, per germline. The V gene end was trimmed by 5 bases and the J gene end by 12 bases; junction bases not matched to a gene: 11. This CDR3 is CASSPRQGWATFF. The CDR3 DNA sequence: TGTGCCAGCAGCCCGAGACAGGGGTGGGCGACTTTCTTT.

V and J are TRBV6-5 and TRBJ1-2; the match to TRBD1 covers 8 bases. The CDR3 has 14 amino acids. Germline CDR1 MNHEY, CDR2 SVGAGI. Unmatched junction bases numbered 3, after V lost 1 base and J lost 5 bases. CDR3 DNA sequence: TGTGCCAGCAGTTACTTCGGACAGGGTTATGGCTACACCTTC. As protein: CASSYFGQGYGYTF.

A word on this clone: Other nucleotide sequences in the sample specify the same CDR3. The chain employs TRBV5-1 and TRBJ2-2, with a weak D call TRBD2 (6 bases). The CDR3 loop spans 13 amino acids. Trimming left V 2 bases short and J 6 bases short, with 8 bases between. Per the germline V gene, CDR1 is SGHRS and CDR2 is YFSETQ. The CDR3 loop reads CASSLGGAGELFF. CDR3 DNA: TGCGCCAGCAGCTTAGGCGGGGCCGGGGAGCTGTTTTTT.

The chain couples TRBV6-1 to TRBJ1-1; 11 nucleotides agree with TRBD1. This CDR3 is 16 amino acids long. CDR1 is MNHNS and CDR2 is SASEGT in the germline V gene. Trimming removed 3 bases from V and 6 bases from J; junction bases left unmatched: 9. The CDR3 loop is CASSDVPGQGVSEAFF. Written as DNA, the CDR3 is TGTGCCAGCAGTGACGTTCCGGGACAGGGGGTTTCTGAAGCTTTCTTT.

A few counts support this clone. The chain joins TRBV6-5 to TRBJ1-3, with TRBD1 matching over 7 bases. Germline V lookup: CDR1 MNHEY, CDR2 SVGAGI. This CDR3 spans 15 amino acids. After removal of 4 bases from V and 2 bases from J, the junction contained 5 bases not matched to a gene. CDR3 amino acids: CASSFLTGPGNTIYF. In DNA, the CDR3 is TGTGCCAGCAGTTTCCTGACAGGGCCTGGAAACACCATATATTTT.

The chain uses TRBV13 and TRBJ2-2, with TRBD2 matching over 7 bases. J was trimmed by 1 base and V by 3 bases; bases with no gene match: 5. This CDR3 has 16 residues. Germline CDR1 reads PRHDT; CDR2 reads FYEKMQ (reference sequence). The CDR3 nucleotides are TGTGCCAGCAGCTTCCGGGGAGGGTTGAACACCGGGGAGCTGTTTTTT. It specifies CASSFRGGLNTGELFF.

This clone was detected a few times. V and J are TRBV4-1 and TRBJ1-1, with a tentative D call TRBD1 (5 bases). This CDR3 comprises 16 residues. Trimming left V 0 bases short and J 0 bases short, with 11 bases between. Germline-derived CDR1 and CDR2 are MGHRA and YSYEKL. Here the CDR3 reads CASSQEVQELNTEAFF. CDR3 DNA sequence: TGCGCCAGCAGCCAAGAGGTACAGGAATTGAACACTGAAGCTTTCTTT.

The genes are TRBV7-6 and TRBJ1-2, with 7 bases aligning to TRBD1. This CDR3 contains 13 residues. J lost 7 bases, V lost 5 bases, and 7 bases had no gene match. The V gene's germline CDR1 is SGHVS and CDR2 FNYEAQ. In DNA, the CDR3 is TGTGCCAGCAGCCCACGACAGGGTTCTGGCTACACCTTC. This sequence encodes CASSPRQGSGYTF.